The 2 T cell receptor beta chains below all came from one sample that was sequenced in a study of cytomegalovirus exposure and HLA in healthy donors. 13 Jbeta primers and 60 Vbeta primers were used for the PCR. Data came from immunoSEQ multiplex PCR; TCRdb stores just in-frame clones and leaves some out. The sample holds around 90,000 clones, roughly 60% seen once. Sequencing was carried out using PBMCs. These TCRs come from a boy aged 5 to 17 in good health and CMV-seropositive.

The genes are TRBV5-6 and TRBJ2-7; TRBD1 agrees at 9 bases. Germline V lookup: CDR1 SGHDT, CDR2 YYEEEE. This CDR3 has 16 residues. The J segment lost 5 bases and the V segment lost 1 base, leaving 10 bases of the junction unmatched. The CDR3 spells CASSLLYRRDRDEQYF. The CDR3 bases are TGTGCCAGCAGCTTGCTCTATCGCCGGGACAGGGACGAGCAGTACTTC. The full variable domain, rest sourced from reference TRBV5-6 and TRBJ2-7, is DAGVTQSPTHLIKTRGQQVTLRCSPKSGHDTVSWYQQALGQGPQFIFQYYEEEERQRGNFPDRFSGHQFPNYSSELNVNALLLGDSALYLCASSLLYRRDRDEQYFGPGTRLTVT.

This chain joins TRBV5-1 and TRBJ2-7; 8 bases fit TRBD1. The trim removed 6 bases at V and 6 bases at J, leaving 14 bases unmatched. From germline, CDR1 is SGHRS and CDR2 YFSETQ. This CDR3 is built from 15 residues. CDR3 protein: CASTRDRLGFAEQYF. CDR3 DNA: TGCGCCAGCACGAGGGACAGGCTCGGTTTCGCCGAGCAGTACTTC.